These 12 T cell receptor beta chains share one sample of origin, sequenced in a study of T cells in Graves' hyperthyroidism and ophthalmopathy (dated by TCRdb to the late 2010s). Library construction relied on multiplex PCR. Reads for this sample came from an Illumina HiSeq 2000. The TCR beta CDR3 regions were amplified from RNA transcripts. A first-round RT-PCR of the TCR CDR3 used the HTBI primer set with the Qiagen OneStep RT-PCR kit. Through fastp at Q25 and MiXCR, TCRdb rebuilt clones from the public reads, retaining in-frame beta chains. Entries are consolidated by CDR3 protein sequence, retaining the most common genes and DNA. The sample table holds 530,000 or so distinct CDR3 sequences, of which 15% to 20% were seen once. The top ten hold about 16% of the sample. Sequencing used blood. The receptor set was obtained from a woman in her late teens or twenties with Graves' ophthalmopathy.

As for this clonotype: It may be a read error: a sequence one base away is much more abundant. V and J are TRBV20-1 and TRBJ2-7, with D possibly matching TRBD2 (5 bases). CDR3 size: 14 residues. Germline V gene data show CDR1 as DFQATT and CDR2 as SNEGSKA (reference sequence). In nucleotides, the CDR3 is TGCAGTGCTAGTCGACAAGGCCGCGACTACGGGCAGTACTTC. It is translated as CSASRQGRDYGQYF.

V is TRBV30 and J is TRBJ2-4; D could derive from TRBD1 or TRBD2 (5 bases each). Germline V lookup: CDR1 GTSNPN, CDR2 SVGIG (reference sequence). V lost 6 bases, J lost 5 bases, and 11 bases lay in between. This CDR3 region has 12 residues. CDR3 in DNA: TGTGCCTGCCACTTGGGGGAAAACATTCAGTACTTC. It specifies CACHLGENIQYF.

This rearrangement joins TRBV29-1 to TRBJ2-6; no reliable D call. Trimming stripped 4 bases from V and 0 bases from J, with 7 bases between. This CDR3 comprises 14 residues. CDR1 is SQVTM and CDR2 is ANQGSEA in the germline V gene. This chain's CDR3 is CSVVWDSGANVLTF. DNA for the CDR3: TGCAGCGTTGTTTGGGACTCTGGGGCCAACGTCCTGACTTTC.

The chain uses TRBV9 and TRBJ1-1; D possibly corresponds to TRBD1 (5 bases). Germline lookup yields CDR1 SGDLS and CDR2 YYNGEE. The CDR3 is 15 amino acids. The V end lost 0 bases, the J end lost 1 base, and 10 bases lay between the germline ends. The CDR3 spells CASSVGSQENTEAFF. The CDR3 DNA reads as TGTGCCAGCAGCGTAGGGTCACAGGAGAACACTGAAGCTTTCTTT.

The J gene is TRBJ1-6, the V gene TRBV10-3; D not certain. The CDR3 loop spans 12 amino acids. Germline V lookup: CDR1 ENHRY, CDR2 SYGVKD. Trimming left V 7 bases short and J 7 bases short, with 8 bases between. The CDR3: CAIKTDNSPLHF. As DNA, the CDR3 is TGTGCCATCAAGACGGACAATTCACCCCTCCACTTT.

The chain uses TRBV7-6 and TRBJ2-3; 7 nucleotides match TRBD2. V lost 5 bases, J lost 0 bases, and 14 bases stayed unmatched. Germline V gene lookup returns CDR1 SGHVS and CDR2 FNYEAQ. The CDR3 runs 18 residues. For the CDR3, the DNA is TGTGCCAGCAGCCCCGACCCCTGGAGCGGGACTAGCACAGATACGCAGTATTTT. This codes for CASSPDPWSGTSTDTQYF.

On this clonotype: One base away lies a much larger clone, so this may be a sequencing read error. The CDR3 region is CASSFPSLAKTIQYF. In DNA form, the CDR3 reads TGTGCCAGCAGTTTTCCCAGTCTAGCCAAAACCATTCAGTACTTC. The chain links TRBV28 to TRBJ2-4, with D perhaps matching TRBD2 (5 bases). This CDR3 is 15 amino acids long. Germline V gene data show CDR1 as MDHEN and CDR2 as SYDVKM.

In this sample, this clonotype turned up a few times. The V and J genes are TRBV27 and TRBJ2-7; D possibly uses TRBD1 or TRBD2 (6 bases each). Trimming took 3 bases from V and 3 from J, leaving 12 bases between them. This CDR3 is built from 14 residues. Germline values: CDR1 MNHEY, CDR2 SMNVEV (reference sequence). The CDR3 sequence is CASSFAGHDYEQYF. For the CDR3, the DNA is TGTGCCAGCAGTTTTGCGGGACACGACTACGAGCAGTACTTC.

This clonotype has more than one count but fewer than ten. The chain is built from TRBV6-1 and TRBJ1-4; D unclear. The length of the CDR3 is 12 residues. Trimming removed 4 bases from V and 8 bases from J, with 8 bases in between. The germline V gene has CDR1 MNHNS and CDR2 SASEGT. The CDR3 is CASSGRWEKLFF. CDR3 DNA: TGTGCCAGCAGTGGAAGATGGGAAAAACTGTTTTTT.

In its sample, this clonotype was seen many times. The chain combines TRBV3-1 with TRBJ1-1, with 8 nucleotides matching TRBD1. Germline V gives CDR1 LGHDT, CDR2 YNNKEL (reference sequence). V shed 4 bases, J shed 4 bases, and the junction held 8 bases outside the gene matches. The CDR3 totals 15 residues. The CDR3 reads CASSLRTGRATEAFF. CDR3 nucleotide sequence: TGTGCCAGCAGCCTACGGACAGGGAGGGCCACTGAAGCTTTCTTT.

In its sample, this clonotype was seen many times. This rearrangement joins TRBV30 to TRBJ1-1; 9 positions match TRBD1. V was pared by 2 bases and J by 5 bases, with 9 bases of the junction left unmatched. CDR1 and CDR2 from the germline V gene are GTSNPN and SVGIG (reference sequence). There are 15 residues in the CDR3. This CDR3 is CAWSYRDRAGTEAFF. The CDR3 DNA sequence: TGTGCCTGGAGTTACCGGGACAGGGCCGGGACTGAAGCTTTCTTT.

This clonotype was counted many times. V and J are TRBV30 and TRBJ1-1, with D possibly being TRBD1 (5 bases). V dropped 0 bases and J dropped 5 bases, with 10 bases sitting between them. The CDR3 sequence is 13 residues long. Germline V gene lookup returns CDR1 GTSNPN and CDR2 SVGIG (reference sequence). CDR3 sequence: CAWSVQAGTEAFF. CDR3 in DNA: TGTGCCTGGAGTGTACAGGCAGGGACTGAAGCTTTCTTT.